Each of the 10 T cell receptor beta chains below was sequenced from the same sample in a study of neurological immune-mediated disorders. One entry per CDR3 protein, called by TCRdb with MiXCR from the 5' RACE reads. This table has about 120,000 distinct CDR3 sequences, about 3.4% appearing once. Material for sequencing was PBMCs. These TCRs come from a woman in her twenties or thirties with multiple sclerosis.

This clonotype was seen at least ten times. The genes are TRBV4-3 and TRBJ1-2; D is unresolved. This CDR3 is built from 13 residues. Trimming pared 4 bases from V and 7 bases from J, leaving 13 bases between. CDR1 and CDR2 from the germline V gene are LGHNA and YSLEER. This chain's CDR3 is CASSLITGLGYTF. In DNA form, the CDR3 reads TGCGCCAGCAGCCTCATAACTGGCCTTGGCTACACCTTC.

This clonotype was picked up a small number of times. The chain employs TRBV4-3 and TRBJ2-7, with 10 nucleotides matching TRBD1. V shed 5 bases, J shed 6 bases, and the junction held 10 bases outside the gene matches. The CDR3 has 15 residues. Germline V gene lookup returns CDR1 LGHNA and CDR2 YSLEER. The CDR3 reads CASSALDRGSFEQYF. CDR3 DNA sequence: TGCGCCAGCAGCGCCTTGGACAGGGGGAGTTTCGAGCAGTACTTC.

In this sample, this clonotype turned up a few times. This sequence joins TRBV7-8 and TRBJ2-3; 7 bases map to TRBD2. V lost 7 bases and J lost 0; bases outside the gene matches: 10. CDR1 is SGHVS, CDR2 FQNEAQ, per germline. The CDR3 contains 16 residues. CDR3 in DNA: TGTGCCAGCACGGGAGGACAAAACCCTAGCACAGATACGCAGTATTTT. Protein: CASTGGQNPSTDTQYF.

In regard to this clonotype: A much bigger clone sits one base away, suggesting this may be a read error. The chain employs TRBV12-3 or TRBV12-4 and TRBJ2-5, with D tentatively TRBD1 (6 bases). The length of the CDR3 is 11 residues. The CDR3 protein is CDSSTGETQYF. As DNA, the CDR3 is TGTGACAGCAGTACAGGGGAGACCCAGTACTTC.

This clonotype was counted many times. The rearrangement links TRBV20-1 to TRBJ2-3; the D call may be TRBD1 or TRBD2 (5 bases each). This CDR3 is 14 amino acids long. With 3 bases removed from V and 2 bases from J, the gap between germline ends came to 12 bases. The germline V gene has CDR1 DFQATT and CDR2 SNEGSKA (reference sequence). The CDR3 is CSASPSGHTDTQYF. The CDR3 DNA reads TGCAGTGCTAGTCCCAGCGGACACACAGATACGCAGTATTTT.

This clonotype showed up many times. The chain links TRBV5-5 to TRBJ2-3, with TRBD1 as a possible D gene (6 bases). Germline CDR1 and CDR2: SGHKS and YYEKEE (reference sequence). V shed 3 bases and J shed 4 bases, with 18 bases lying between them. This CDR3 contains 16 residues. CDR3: CASSWGPDPTADTQYF. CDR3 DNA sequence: TGTGCCAGCAGCTGGGGGCCCGACCCCACGGCAGATACGCAGTATTTT.

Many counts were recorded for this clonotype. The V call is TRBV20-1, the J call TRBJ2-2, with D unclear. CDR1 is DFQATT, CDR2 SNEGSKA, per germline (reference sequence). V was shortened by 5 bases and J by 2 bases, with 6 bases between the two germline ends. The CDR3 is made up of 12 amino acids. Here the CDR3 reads CSAYRNTGELFF. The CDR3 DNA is TGCAGTGCTTACAGAAACACCGGGGAGCTGTTTTTT.

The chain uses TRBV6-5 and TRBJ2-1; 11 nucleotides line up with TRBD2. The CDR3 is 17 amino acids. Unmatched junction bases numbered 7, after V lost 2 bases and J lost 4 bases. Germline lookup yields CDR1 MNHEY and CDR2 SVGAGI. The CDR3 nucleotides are TGTGCCAGCAGTTACCGTGCCGGGACTAGCGGTTACAATGAGCAGTTCTTC. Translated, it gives CASSYRAGTSGYNEQFF.

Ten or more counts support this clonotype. The CDR3 nucleotides are TGTGCCAGCAGCTTAGTCGCGCCTGGGACTAGCGGCTACACCGGGGAGCTGTTTTTT. It translates to CASSLVAPGTSGYTGELFF. The chain couples TRBV7-8 to TRBJ2-2, with 11 bases lining up with TRBD2. The CDR3 has 19 amino acids. The V segment lost 1 base and the J segment 3 bases; nucleotides outside the gene matches: 10. In germline, CDR1 is SGHVS, CDR2 FQNEAQ.

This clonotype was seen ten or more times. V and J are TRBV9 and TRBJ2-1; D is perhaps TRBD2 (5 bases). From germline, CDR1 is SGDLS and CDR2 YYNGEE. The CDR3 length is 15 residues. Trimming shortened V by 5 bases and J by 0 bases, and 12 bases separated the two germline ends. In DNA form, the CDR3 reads TGTGCCAGCAGTATCGGGGTTAGCTCCTACAATGAGCAGTTCTTC. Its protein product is CASSIGVSSYNEQFF.